One sample yielded the 18 T cell receptor beta chains listed below, sequenced in a study of control samples from healthy donors and cancer patients. Assay used: immunoSEQ multiplex PCR; TCRdb lists only in-frame clones, some missing. The repertoire holds roughly 100,000 clones, with around 89% as singletons. The sequencing input was PBMCs. The receptors originated from a man between 60 and 75 years old with lung cancer.

This chain joins TRBV30 and TRBJ2-6; perhaps D is TRBD1 or TRBD2 (5 bases each). This CDR3 has 16 amino acids. In germline, CDR1 is GTSNPN, CDR2 SVGIG (reference sequence). V lost 7 bases and J lost 2, with 18 bases in between. The CDR3 loop reads CALNIDGTAGANVLTF. CDR3 sequence (DNA): TGTGCCTTAAATATAGATGGGACCGCTGGGGCCAACGTCCTGACTTTC.

V is TRBV24-1 and J is TRBJ2-3, with D uncertain. Germline values: CDR1 KGHDR, CDR2 SFDVKD. This CDR3 has 15 residues. Trimming removed 6 bases at V and 0 bases at J, with 12 bases between. The CDR3 DNA reads TGTGCCACCAGTTCCGGACGTTTTAGCACAGATACGCAGTATTTT. This encodes CATSSGRFSTDTQYF.

The genes are TRBV7-2 and TRBJ1-6, with TRBD1 identical over 9 bases. Germline V CDR1 and CDR2: SGHTA, FQGNSA. This CDR3 has 15 amino acids. Unmatched junction bases numbered 5, after V lost 4 bases and J lost 7 bases. In DNA form, the CDR3 reads TGTGCCAGCAGCTCCACGGGACAGGGAAATTCACCCCTCCACTTT. Residues: CASSSTGQGNSPLHF.

The rearrangement joins TRBV3-1 (or the pseudogene TRBV3-2) to TRBJ2-3; 10 bases are a match to TRBD1. The ends lost 4 bases at V and 3 bases at J; junction bases unmatched: 28. This CDR3 has 23 residues. Germline CDR1 reads LGHDT; CDR2 reads YNNKEL (reference sequence). The CDR3 DNA sequence: TGTGCCAGCAGCCTCGATGAACACCGCGGCGGGACAGGGGCGTTTATGGGAACAGATACGCAGTATTTT. It is translated as CASSLDEHRGGTGAFMGTDTQYF.

This clone was observed a single time. The genes are TRBV7-8 and TRBJ1-5; the D is unclear. Trimming removed 3 bases from V and 3 bases from J, with 15 bases in between. CDR1 is SGHVS and CDR2 is FQNEAQ in the germline V gene. This CDR3 is 16 amino acids long. The CDR3 is CASSFNSAGSNQPQHF. In DNA, the CDR3 is TGTGCCAGCAGCTTCAATTCAGCGGGCTCCAATCAGCCCCAGCATTTT.

The chain joins TRBV6-5 to TRBJ2-5; D gene uncertain. Germline-derived CDR1 and CDR2 are MNHEY and SVGAGI. The length of the CDR3 is 11 residues. Trimming took 5 bases from V and 1 from J, leaving 2 bases between them. CDR3 region: CASSLQETQYF. Written as DNA, the CDR3 is TGTGCCAGCAGTCTCCAAGAGACCCAGTACTTC.

The V gene is TRBV11-2, the J gene TRBJ1-2, with D uncertain. V gave up 1 base and J gave up 3 bases, with 9 bases separating them. Germline-derived CDR1 and CDR2 are SGHAT and FQNNGV. The CDR3 is 14 residues long. CDR3 sequence: CASSLGPRDYGYTF. The CDR3 region has the DNA TGTGCCAGCAGCTTAGGCCCGCGTGACTATGGCTACACCTTC.

The chain carries TRBV4-2 and TRBJ1-2; D is undetermined. Germline lookup yields CDR1 LGHNA and CDR2 YNFKEQ. CDR3 size: 16 residues. Between the trimmed V and J ends, which lost 0 bases and 0 bases, there was a span of 11 bases. CDR3 sequence reads: CASSQDFIVANYGYTF. The CDR3 nucleotides are TGTGCCAGCAGCCAAGATTTTATTGTAGCTAACTATGGCTACACCTTC.

J is TRBJ2-1 and V is TRBV18; possible D gene TRBD1, 6 bases. Deletions cut 1 base from V and 1 base from J, with 8 bases between. Germline CDR1 KGHSH, CDR2 LQKENI. The CDR3 is made up of 15 amino acids. The CDR3 loop is CASSPRQGSYNEQFF. CDR3 in DNA: TGTGCCAGCTCACCACGGCAGGGGTCCTACAATGAGCAGTTCTTC.

The V call is TRBV10-3, the J call TRBJ1-4, with unresolved D. The germline CDR1 and CDR2 sequences are ENHRY and SYGVKD. This CDR3 region has 12 residues. V shed 8 bases and J shed 8 bases, with 12 bases lying between them. DNA of the CDR3: TGTGCCATCGGTAGTTTGGACGAAAAACTGTTTTTT. Residues: CAIGSLDEKLFF.

The V and J genes are TRBV12-3 or TRBV12-4 and TRBJ2-7; D is unclear. This CDR3 contains 11 residues. Trimming shortened V by 5 bases and J by 8 bases, and 10 bases separated the two germline ends. The CDR3 sequence is CASSRGQKQYV. DNA for the CDR3: TGTGCCAGCAGTCGAGGTCAGAAGCAGTACGTC.

The J gene is TRBJ1-2, the V gene TRBV5-1; 9 bases agree with TRBD1. The J segment lost 4 bases and the V segment lost 2 bases, leaving 3 bases of the junction unmatched. The CDR3 consists of 14 residues. The germline V gene encodes CDR1 SGHRS and CDR2 YFSETQ. The CDR3 nucleotides are TGCGCCAGCAGCTTAGGACAGGGGATCTATGGCTACACCTTC. Protein: CASSLGQGIYGYTF.

This chain connects TRBV19 to TRBJ1-5, with D hard to call. The germline V gene encodes CDR1 LNHDA and CDR2 SQIVND (reference sequence). The CDR3 has 15 residues. V was clipped by 10 bases and J by 0 bases, with 16 bases between them. The CDR3: CATTRERNSNQPQHF. CDR3 in DNA: TGTGCCACCACCCGGGAAAGAAATAGCAATCAGCCCCAGCATTTT.

The rearrangement uses TRBV6-6 and TRBJ2-3; tentative D call: TRBD1 (5 bases). V gave up 5 bases and J gave up 0 bases, with 18 bases separating them. Germline V gives CDR1 MNHNY, CDR2 SVGAGI (reference sequence). CDR3 length: 17 residues. CDR3 bases: TGTGCCAGCAGTCCAAGTAGACAGCATCCTAGCACAGATACGCAGTATTTT. It is translated as CASSPSRQHPSTDTQYF.

V gene TRBV10-2 combines with J gene TRBJ2-2, with a tentative D call TRBD1 (6 bases). V was trimmed by 8 bases and J by 2 bases, leaving 9 bases between them. CDR1 and CDR2 from the germline V gene are WSHSY and SAAADI. The CDR3 extends over 13 amino acids. The CDR3 region has the DNA TGCGCCAGCTTACAGGGAAACACCGGGGAGCTGTTTTTT. Translating gives CASLQGNTGELFF.

This chain links TRBV5-4 with TRBJ1-1; no reliable D call. This CDR3 contains 14 residues. Germline loops: CDR1 SGHNT, CDR2 YYREEE (reference sequence). Trimming removed 2 bases at V and 2 bases at J, with 10 bases between. In DNA, the CDR3 is TGTGCCAGCAGCTTTGGAGGGTCCAACACTGAAGCTTTCTTT. Amino acid sequence: CASSFGGSNTEAFF.

The genes are TRBV2 and TRBJ2-2; D possibly corresponds to TRBD1 (5 bases). This CDR3 is 16 amino acids long. V shed 2 bases and J shed 3 bases, with 13 bases lying between them. CDR1 is SNHLY, CDR2 FYNNEI, per germline. CDR3 residues: CASSEPRAGYTGELFF. The CDR3 bases are TGTGCCAGCAGTGAACCGAGAGCAGGGTACACCGGGGAGCTGTTTTTT.

This clone was seen only a few times. The sample holds other DNA sequences that translate to the same CDR3. CDR3 sequence: CASSQDRGALNYGYTF. The CDR3, as DNA: TGCGCCAGCAGCCAAGATCGAGGAGCCCTCAACTATGGCTACACCTTC. The V and J genes are TRBV4-1 and TRBJ1-2; no firm D call. From germline, CDR1 is MGHRA and CDR2 YSYEKL. The CDR3 has 16 amino acids. Trimming removed 0 bases at V and 2 bases at J, with 13 bases between.